These 24 T cell receptor beta chains came from one sample sequenced in a study of blood T cell repertoires in COVID-19. Method: immunoSEQ multiplex PCR; TCRdb's copy keeps in-frame clones and lacks some. Of some 180,000 clones in the sample, roughly nine tenths were seen once. What was sequenced was PBMCs or T cells enriched from blood (not recorded which). The receptor source for this set is a woman in her thirties or forties in a cohort exposed to, infected with or recovered from COVID-19 (not recorded which).

The gene calls are TRBV19 and TRBJ1-2, with D maybe TRBD1 (6 bases). The CDR3 has 16 amino acids. V dropped 3 bases and J dropped 2 bases, with 16 bases sitting between them. Germline values: CDR1 LNHDA, CDR2 SQIVND (reference sequence). CDR3 DNA: TGTGCCAGTAGTATGGGGGCCGGGCAAATAAACTATGGCTACACCTTC. It encodes CASSMGAGQINYGYTF.

This chain connects TRBV7-9 to TRBJ1-5; D remains ambiguous. The V gene lost 4 bases and the J gene lost 6 bases, with 7 bases spanning the gap. Germline-derived CDR1 and CDR2 are SEHNR and FQNEAQ (reference sequence). The CDR3 loop spans 12 amino acids. CDR3 loop: CASSSLSQPQHF. The CDR3 region has the DNA TGTGCCAGCAGCTCCCTTAGTCAGCCCCAGCATTTT.

This rearrangement joins TRBV4-1 to TRBJ1-1; a weak D match, TRBD1 (6 bases). The V gene lost 3 bases and the J gene lost 5 bases, with 22 bases spanning the gap. Germline V CDR1 and CDR2: MGHRA, YSYEKL. This CDR3 region has 17 residues. The CDR3 here is CASSHQGRREGRTEAFF. The CDR3 DNA reads as TGCGCCAGCAGCCATCAGGGGAGGAGGGAGGGGAGGACTGAAGCTTTCTTT.

The chain recombines TRBV27 with TRBJ2-2, with 7 bases matching TRBD1. Germline V gene lookup returns CDR1 MNHEY and CDR2 SMNVEV (reference sequence). The junction had 4 bases not matched to a gene; V was cut back by 1 base and J by 5 bases. CDR3 length: 15 residues. The CDR3, as DNA: TGTGCCAGCAGTTTATACCCCAGGGGGACCGGGGAGCTGTTTTTT. This sequence encodes CASSLYPRGTGELFF.

The J gene is TRBJ2-2, the V gene TRBV29-1, with D unresolved. V was trimmed by 4 bases and J by 3 bases, leaving 6 bases between them. Germline CDR1 reads SQVTM; CDR2 reads ANQGSEA. The CDR3 consists of 12 residues. The CDR3 is CSVVGYTGELFF. The CDR3 region has the DNA TGCAGCGTTGTCGGGTACACCGGGGAGCTGTTTTTT.

This chain links TRBV30 with TRBJ2-7; TRBD1 aligns across 7 bases. In germline, CDR1 is GTSNPN, CDR2 SVGIG (reference sequence). The CDR3 is made up of 13 amino acids. Trimming removed 2 bases from V and 3 bases from J; junction bases left unmatched: 4. CDR3 loop: CAWSTGVGYEQYF. CDR3 nucleotides: TGTGCCTGGAGTACAGGGGTTGGCTACGAGCAGTACTTC.

The chain combines TRBV5-4 with TRBJ1-2; TRBD1 matches at 7 bases. Germline V gene lookup returns CDR1 SGHNT and CDR2 YYREEE (reference sequence). The V segment lost 2 bases and the J segment 6 bases; nucleotides outside the gene matches: 4. CDR3 length: 13 amino acids. CDR3 in amino acids: CASSFRGVDGYTF. DNA of the CDR3: TGTGCCAGCAGCTTCAGGGGGGTGGATGGCTACACCTTC.

V is TRBV11-2 and J is TRBJ2-7, with D uncertain. The CDR3 totals 11 residues. V was cut by 1 base and J by 5 bases, with 3 bases left in between. Germline V gene data show CDR1 as SGHAT and CDR2 as FQNNGV. CDR3 nucleotides: TGTGCCAGCAGCTTAGGAGACGAGCAGTACTTC. This translates into CASSLGDEQYF.

This clone was picked up one time. The identical CDR3 is also encoded by other nucleotide sequences in the sample. V gene TRBV2 combines with J gene TRBJ1-3, with 10 positions matching TRBD1. CDR1 and CDR2 from the germline V gene are SNHLY and FYNNEI. CDR3 length: 14 residues. Germline trimming cut 6 bases from V and 2 bases from J; bases unmatched to any gene: 1. The chain's CDR3 is CASSGQGAGNTIYF. The CDR3 DNA follows: TGTGCCAGCAGCGGACAGGGGGCTGGAAACACCATATATTTT.

As DNA, the CDR3 is TGTGCCAGCAGTCCCCCAGGAAGCACAGATACGCAGTATTTT. This codes for CASSPPGSTDTQYF. V usage is TRBV28 and J usage is TRBJ2-3; D call uncertain. Germline assignment: CDR1 MDHEN and CDR2 SYDVKM. This CDR3 region has 14 residues. V lost 5 bases, J lost 0 bases, and 9 bases lay in between.

The table lists this clone with a few counts. The chain recombines TRBV13 with TRBJ2-2; no clear D. The germline V and J ends were trimmed by 1 base and 1 base, with 7 bases remaining between them. Per the germline V gene, CDR1 is PRHDT and CDR2 is FYEKMQ (reference sequence). The CDR3 consists of 15 residues. CDR3 nucleotide sequence: TGTGCCAGCAGCTTAGCCAGGATGAACACCGGGGAGCTGTTTTTT. Translation: CASSLARMNTGELFF. Looking up the rest from reference TRBV13 and TRBJ2-2 gives the full variable domain: AAGVIQSPRHLIKEKRETATLKCYPIPRHDTVYWYQQGPGQDPQFLISFYEKMQSDKGSIPDRFSAQQFSDYHSELNMSSLELGDSALYFCASSLARMNTGELFFGEGSRLTVL.

The chain is built from TRBV28 and TRBJ1-6; tentatively, D is TRBD1 (5 bases). V was pared by 6 bases and J by 0 bases, with 9 bases between. Germline-derived CDR1 and CDR2 are MDHEN and SYDVKM. The CDR3 extends over 15 amino acids. In DNA, the CDR3 is TGTGCCAGCAGCAGACAGAGCTCCTATAATTCACCCCTCCACTTT. Translated, it gives CASSRQSSYNSPLHF.

The gene calls are TRBV27 and TRBJ2-1; tentatively, D is TRBD2 (5 bases). Germline CDR1 is MNHEY and CDR2 is SMNVEV (reference sequence). V gave up 4 bases and J gave up 6 bases, with 10 bases separating them. The CDR3 has 13 amino acids. CDR3 DNA: TGTGCCAGCAGTTCCGGACTTTTCAATGAGCAGTTCTTC. Amino acid sequence: CASSSGLFNEQFF.

The chain has TRBV18 and TRBJ2-1; 9 bases fit TRBD2. The V segment lost 4 bases and the J segment 2 bases; nucleotides outside the gene matches: 9. CDR1 is KGHSH, CDR2 LQKENI, per germline. The CDR3 totals 17 residues. The CDR3 region is CASSLEIAGATYNEQFF. In nucleotides, the CDR3 is TGTGCCAGCTCACTGGAAATAGCGGGAGCCACCTACAATGAGCAGTTCTTC.

The chain couples TRBV5-1 to TRBJ1-2; 7 bases fit TRBD1. The CDR3 runs to 17 residues. The germline V gene encodes CDR1 SGHRS and CDR2 YFSETQ. The V and J ends lost 0 bases and 4 bases, in that order; junction bases with no gene match: 12. The CDR3 region has the DNA TGCGCCAGCAGCTTGGATTCGCGACAGGGAGGAAGCTATGGCTACACCTTC. It yields the protein CASSLDSRQGGSYGYTF.

The genes are TRBV5-1 and TRBJ1-4, with 10 bases lining up with TRBD1. V lost 3 bases to trimming and J lost 8 bases; unmatched junction nucleotides: 7. Germline CDR1 reads SGHRS; CDR2 reads YFSETQ. CDR3 length: 15 amino acids. CDR3 sequence (DNA): TGCGCCAGCAGCTCTGACAGGGGGCCTGAGGAAAAACTGTTTTTT. Translated, it gives CASSSDRGPEEKLFF.

The chain is built from TRBV11-3 and TRBJ1-4; a possible D gene is TRBD1 (5 bases). The CDR3 length is 15 residues. Germline V gives CDR1 SGHNT, CDR2 YENEEA. With 4 bases removed from V and 4 bases from J, the gap between germline ends came to 13 bases. The CDR3 protein is CASSSSTDSNEKLFF. CDR3 in DNA: TGTGCCAGCAGCTCTTCGACCGACAGTAATGAAAAACTGTTTTTT.

CDR3 residues: CASSLSNGNEQFF. DNA for the CDR3: TGTGCCAGCAGTTTATCGAACGGGAATGAGCAGTTCTTC. V and J are TRBV27 and TRBJ2-1; unclear D gene. The germline V gene has CDR1 MNHEY and CDR2 SMNVEV (reference sequence). The CDR3 has 13 residues. Trimming pared 0 bases from V and 7 bases from J, leaving 7 bases between.

The chain couples TRBV19 to TRBJ1-5; no firm D call. There are 16 residues in the CDR3. Germline loops: CDR1 LNHDA, CDR2 SQIVND (reference sequence). V gave up 7 bases and J gave up 2 bases, with 18 bases separating them. This CDR3 reads CASTASSIGGNQPQHF. The CDR3 DNA sequence: TGTGCCAGTACCGCTAGTTCCATCGGTGGCAATCAGCCCCAGCATTTT.

This clone is a singleton in its sample. The rearrangement uses TRBV28 and TRBJ1-2; maybe TRBD1 (6 bases). V was pared by 8 bases and J by 6 bases, with 19 bases between. The CDR3 runs to 14 residues. Germline assignment: CDR1 MDHEN and CDR2 SYDVKM. The CDR3 protein is CASSRGASSNGYTF. The CDR3 DNA follows: TGTGCCAGCTCCCGGGGGGCGTCCTCTAATGGCTACACCTTC.

The chain's CDR3 is CASSVSSSGPGSEQFF. The CDR3 nucleotides read TGTGCCAGCAGTGTATCGTCTAGCGGGCCCGGGAGTGAGCAGTTCTTC. V gene TRBV25-1 combines with J gene TRBJ2-1, with 8 bases identical to TRBD2. V dropped 4 bases and J dropped 9; count of bases not matched to a gene: 14. The length of the CDR3 is 16 residues. Germline lookup yields CDR1 MGHDK and CDR2 SYGVNS.

The chain is built from TRBV19 and TRBJ1-6; 7 nucleotides align to TRBD1. CDR1 is LNHDA, CDR2 SQIVND, per germline (reference sequence). The CDR3 runs to 12 residues. V trimming: 2 bases; J trimming: 18 bases; junction bases outside the gene matches: 7. The CDR3 nucleotides are TGTGCCAGTAGTATAACAGGGGAGAAGGCCCACTTT. Amino acids: CASSITGEKAHF.

The chain carries TRBV10-3 and TRBJ2-2, with D maybe TRBD1 (6 bases). In germline, CDR1 is ENHRY, CDR2 SYGVKD. The CDR3 has 13 residues. The CDR3 coding sequence is TGTGCTACCGGGACACCCAAGACCGGGGAGCTGTTTTTT. Translated: CATGTPKTGELFF.

J is TRBJ2-2 and V is TRBV9; TRBD1 agrees at 9 bases. V shed 2 bases, J shed 6 bases, and the junction held 8 bases outside the gene matches. This CDR3 has 16 residues. Germline V gene data show CDR1 as SGDLS and CDR2 as YYNGEE. The CDR3 nucleotides read TGTGCCAGCAGCGTTCCGGGACAGGGTTTAGCCGGGGAGCTGTTTTTT. This gives the protein CASSVPGQGLAGELFF.